Below are 21 T cell receptor beta chains sequenced from a single sample in a study of shared clonotypes between healthy human individuals. TCRdb's table, derived via immunoSEQ multiplex PCR, lists solely in-frame clones and lacks some. The sample carries about 2.4 million clones, 80% to 95% recorded once. Sequenced sample: naive CD4+ T cells from PBMCs. The sample's subset: CD45RA+ positively selected. The receptors shown here come from a man between 18 and 29 years old in good health. Some clones in this sample may be carry-over from other donors' samples.

Of note for this clone: Being one base from a much bigger clone, this may be a read error. The same CDR3 arises from other DNA sequences in this sample as well. The chain links TRBV11-2 to TRBJ1-1, with no clear D. The V gene's germline CDR1 is SGHAT and CDR2 FQNNGV. The CDR3 covers 13 residues. V was clipped by 1 base and J by 1 base, with 4 bases between them. CDR3 amino acids: CASSLAGNTEAFF. CDR3 nucleotide sequence: TGTGCCAGCAGCTTAGCGGGGAACACTGAAGCTTTCTTT.

The chain employs TRBV6-9 and TRBJ1-2; D not certain. Between the trimmed V and J ends, which lost 4 bases and 1 base, there was a span of 10 bases. The CDR3 loop spans 14 amino acids. Germline lookup yields CDR1 MNHGY and CDR2 SVAAGI. CDR3 region: CASSFLRDNYGYTF. The CDR3, as DNA: TGTGCCAGCAGTTTCCTCCGGGATAACTATGGCTACACCTTC.

The V call is TRBV27, the J call TRBJ2-7; 13 nucleotides match TRBD2. V gave up 5 bases and J gave up 12 bases; unmatched junction bases: 10. Germline CDR1 reads MNHEY; CDR2 reads SMNVEV (reference sequence). The CDR3 spans 14 residues. CDR3 amino acids: CASSPRLAGGVWYF. The CDR3, as DNA: TGTGCCAGCAGTCCCAGACTAGCGGGAGGTGTTTGGTACTTC.

This clone was counted once. This chain joins TRBV7-3 and TRBJ2-3; D call uncertain. Trimming left V 5 bases short and J 0 bases short, with 3 bases between. There are 12 residues in the CDR3. CDR1 and CDR2 (germline): SGHTA, FQGTGA. CDR3 loop: CASSVSTDTQYF. Here the CDR3 DNA reads TGTGCCAGCAGCGTAAGCACAGATACGCAGTATTTT.

The gene calls are TRBV2 and TRBJ2-7; D possibly corresponds to TRBD2 (6 bases). This CDR3 region has 12 residues. Looked up from germline, CDR1 is SNHLY and CDR2 is FYNNEI. Trimming shortened V by 3 bases and J by 7 bases, and 10 bases separated the two germline ends. This chain's CDR3 is CASSDYAGEQYF. CDR3 DNA: TGTGCCAGCAGTGACTACGCGGGGGAGCAGTACTTC.

The chain employs TRBV28 and TRBJ1-2; TRBD1 might be the D (5 bases). V shed 4 bases and J shed 3 bases, with 12 bases lying between them. The V gene's germline CDR1 is MDHEN and CDR2 SYDVKM. The CDR3 length is 14 residues. In nucleotides, the CDR3 is TGTGCCAGCAGTTCTTCAGGGTGGGACTATGGCTACACCTTC. This gives the protein CASSSSGWDYGYTF.

The chain couples TRBV5-4 to TRBJ2-1; D perhaps matches TRBD1 (5 bases). CDR3 length equals 11 residues. V lost 6 bases to trimming and J lost 8 bases, with 9 bases between them. CDR1 is SGHNT and CDR2 is YYREEE in the germline V gene (reference sequence). CDR3 sequence: CASNLRDEQFF. CDR3 in DNA: TGTGCCAGCAACCTCAGGGATGAGCAGTTCTTC.

This clone turned up a few times. The chain couples TRBV7-8 to TRBJ1-5; D unclear. In germline, CDR1 is SGHVS, CDR2 FQNEAQ. CDR3 length: 15 amino acids. V was pared by 5 bases and J by 3 bases, with 14 bases between. The CDR3 DNA reads TGTGCCAGCAGCGTGAGGCCAGATCCCAATCAGCCCCAGCATTTT. Amino acid sequence: CASSVRPDPNQPQHF.

The J gene is TRBJ1-4, the V gene TRBV11-2, with D tentatively TRBD1 (5 bases). Germline-derived CDR1 and CDR2 are SGHAT and FQNNGV. The CDR3 consists of 14 residues. The V end was cut by 5 bases, the J end by 5 bases, with 12 bases between. CDR3 loop: CASSPGRENEKLFF. CDR3 sequence (DNA): TGTGCCAGCAGCCCGGGACGGGAAAATGAAAAACTGTTTTTT.

The gene calls are TRBV5-1 and TRBJ1-1, with TRBD1 matching over 7 bases. CDR1 is SGHRS and CDR2 is YFSETQ in the germline V gene. V gave up 1 base and J gave up 3 bases; unmatched junction bases: 6. The CDR3 has 15 amino acids. The CDR3 sequence is CASSLTGVRDTEAFF. CDR3 bases: TGCGCCAGCAGCTTGACAGGGGTGCGGGACACTGAAGCTTTCTTT.

The chain combines TRBV27 with TRBJ2-7; 7 bases align to TRBD2. The CDR3 spans 15 residues. J was trimmed by 2 bases and V by 6 bases; bases with no gene match: 10. Germline CDR1 reads MNHEY; CDR2 reads SMNVEV (reference sequence). In DNA, the CDR3 is TGTGCCAGCAGCCCAGGCGGACTAGAGACCTACGAGCAGTACTTC. It is translated as CASSPGGLETYEQYF.

This clone was seen only once. This chain connects TRBV28 to TRBJ1-1, with D possibly being TRBD1 (6 bases). The V and J ends lost 5 bases and 10 bases respectively, with 17 bases between them. Germline CDR1 reads MDHEN; CDR2 reads SYDVKM. This CDR3 has 13 amino acids. DNA of the CDR3: TGTGCCAGCAGTCTTCAGGGGTTCCCTGGAGCTTTCTTT. Protein sequence: CASSLQGFPGAFF.

This clone was seen only a few times. The chain couples TRBV7-3 to TRBJ2-2, with 10 nucleotides matching TRBD2. With 5 bases clipped from V and 1 base from J, the junction kept 7 bases outside the gene matches. The germline gives CDR1 SGHTA, CDR2 FQGTGA. This CDR3 is 17 amino acids long. In DNA, the CDR3 is TGTGCCAGCAGCCCGGTTAGCGGGAGGTGGAACACCGGGGAGCTGTTTTTT. Residues: CASSPVSGRWNTGELFF.

This rearrangement joins TRBV5-1 to TRBJ1-6; weak D call: TRBD1 (6 bases). The V gene's germline CDR1 is SGHRS and CDR2 YFSETQ. V was pared by 3 bases and J by 7 bases, with 11 bases between. The CDR3 is made up of 14 amino acids. In nucleotides, the CDR3 is TGCGCCAGCAGCTCCCGGGACACAAATTCACCCCTCCACTTT. It translates to CASSSRDTNSPLHF.

This clone showed up just once. The chain recombines TRBV28 with TRBJ2-7; D unclear. Germline-derived CDR1 and CDR2 are MDHEN and SYDVKM. There are 17 residues in the CDR3. V lost 3 bases, J lost 2 bases, and 20 bases lay in between. For the CDR3, the DNA is TGTGCCAGCAGTTTCGATCGGCGTCAGCCAGTGACCTACGAGCAGTACTTC. Amino acid sequence: CASSFDRRQPVTYEQYF. The variable domain in full, completed from reference TRBV28 and TRBJ2-7, reads DVKVTQSSRYLVKRTGEKVFLECVQDMDHENMFWYRQDPGLGLRLIYFSYDVKMKEKGDIPEGYSVSREKKERFSLILESASTNQTSMYLCASSFDRRQPVTYEQYFGPGTRLTVT.

V gene TRBV7-3 combines with J gene TRBJ2-1; TRBD2 matches at 8 bases. Germline CDR1 reads SGHTA; CDR2 reads FQGTGA. The CDR3 has 18 amino acids. V dropped 0 bases and J dropped 2; count of bases not matched to a gene: 9. The CDR3, as DNA: TGTGCCAGCAGCTTAACGTGGGCAGCGGGAGCCACCTACAATGAGCAGTTCTTC. This gives the protein CASSLTWAAGATYNEQFF. Full variable domain (outside the CDR3, taken from reference TRBV7-3 and TRBJ2-1): GAGVSQTPSNKVTEKGKYVELRCDPISGHTALYWYRQSLGQGPEFLIYFQGTGAADDSGLPNDRFFAVRPEGSVSTLKIQRTERGDSAVYLCASSLTWAAGATYNEQFFGPGTRLTVL.

The gene calls are TRBV5-1 and TRBJ2-6; 7 bases map to TRBD1. V shed 2 bases and J 0 bases; nucleotides not matched to a gene: 8. This CDR3 is 18 amino acids long. Germline CDR1 is SGHRS and CDR2 is YFSETQ. In DNA, the CDR3 is TGCGCCAGCAGCTTAGCGTCAGGGGGAAGCTCTGGGGCCAACGTCCTGACTTTC. It encodes CASSLASGGSSGANVLTF.

J is TRBJ1-1 and V is TRBV12-5; D ambiguous. V was shortened by 0 bases and J by 6 bases, with 17 bases between the two germline ends. CDR3 length: 16 amino acids. CDR1 LGHNT and CDR2 FRNRAP come from the germline V gene. The CDR3 reads CASGLVRKGWLPEAFF. CDR3 coding DNA: TGTGCTAGTGGTTTGGTACGAAAAGGGTGGTTGCCTGAAGCTTTCTTT.

The chain carries TRBV6-5 and TRBJ1-5; D unclear. CDR1 is MNHEY, CDR2 SVGAGI, per germline. The CDR3 runs 14 residues. The germline V and J ends were trimmed by 1 base and 4 bases, with 8 bases remaining between them. The CDR3 region has the DNA TGTGCCAGCAGTTACTTTGGCTATAATCAGCCCCAGCATTTT. Its protein is CASSYFGYNQPQHF.

The V gene is TRBV7-9, the J gene TRBJ2-5, with D tentatively TRBD1 (5 bases). Germline V gene sequence: CDR1 SEHNR, CDR2 FQNEAQ (reference sequence). The CDR3 contains 13 residues. Trimming stripped 3 bases from V and 3 bases from J, with 8 bases between. CDR3 DNA sequence: TGTGCCAGCAGCTTCAGGGAAAAAGAGACCCAGTACTTC. Its translation: CASSFREKETQYF.

The chain is built from TRBV7-2 and TRBJ2-1; D might be TRBD2 (6 bases). V dropped 5 bases and J dropped 0 bases, with 14 bases sitting between them. CDR3 length equals 16 residues. From germline, CDR1 is SGHTA and CDR2 FQGNSA. The CDR3 loop is CASSRVSGNSYNEQFF. The CDR3 nucleotides read TGTGCCAGCAGCCGGGTTAGCGGAAACTCCTACAATGAGCAGTTCTTC. The full variable domain, completed using reference TRBV7-2 and TRBJ2-1, is GAGVSQSPSNKVTEKGKDVELRCDPISGHTALYWYRQSLGQGLEFLIYFQGNSAPDKSGLPSDRFSAERTGGSVSTLTIQRTQQEDSAVYLCASSRVSGNSYNEQFFGPGTRLTVL.